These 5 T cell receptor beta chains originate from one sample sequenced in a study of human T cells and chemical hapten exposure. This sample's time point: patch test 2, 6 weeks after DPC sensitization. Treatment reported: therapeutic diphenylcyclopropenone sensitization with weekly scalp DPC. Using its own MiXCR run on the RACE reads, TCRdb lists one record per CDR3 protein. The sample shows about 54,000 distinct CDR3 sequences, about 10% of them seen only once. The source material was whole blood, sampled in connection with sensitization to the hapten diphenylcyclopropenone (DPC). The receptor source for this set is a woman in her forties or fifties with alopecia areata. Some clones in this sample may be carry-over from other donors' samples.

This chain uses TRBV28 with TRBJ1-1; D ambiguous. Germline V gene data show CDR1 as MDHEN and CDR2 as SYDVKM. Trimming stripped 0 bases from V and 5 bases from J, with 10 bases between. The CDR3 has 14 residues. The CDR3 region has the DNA TGTGCCAGCAGTTTATGGTCAGGCGGGACTGAAGCTTTCTTT. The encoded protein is CASSLWSGGTEAFF. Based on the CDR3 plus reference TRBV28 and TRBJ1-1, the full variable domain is DVKVTQSSRYLVKRTGEKVFLECVQDMDHENMFWYRQDPGLGLRLIYFSYDVKMKEKGDIPEGYSVSREKKERFSLILESASTNQTSMYLCASSLWSGGTEAFFGQGTRLTVV.

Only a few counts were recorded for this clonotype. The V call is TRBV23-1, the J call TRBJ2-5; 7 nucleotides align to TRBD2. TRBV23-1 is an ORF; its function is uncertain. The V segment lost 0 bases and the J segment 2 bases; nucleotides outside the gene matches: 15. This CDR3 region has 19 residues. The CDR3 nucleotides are TGCGCCAGCAGTCAATCGCTCCGCGGGGGAGAAAAGGAACAAGAGACCCAGTACTTC. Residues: CASSQSLRGGEKEQETQYF.

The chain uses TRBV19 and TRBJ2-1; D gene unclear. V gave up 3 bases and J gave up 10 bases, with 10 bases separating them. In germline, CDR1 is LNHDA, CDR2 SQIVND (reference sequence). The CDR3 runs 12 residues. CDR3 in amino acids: CASSMRSEEQFF. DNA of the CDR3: TGTGCCAGTAGTATGCGGTCAGAAGAGCAGTTCTTC.

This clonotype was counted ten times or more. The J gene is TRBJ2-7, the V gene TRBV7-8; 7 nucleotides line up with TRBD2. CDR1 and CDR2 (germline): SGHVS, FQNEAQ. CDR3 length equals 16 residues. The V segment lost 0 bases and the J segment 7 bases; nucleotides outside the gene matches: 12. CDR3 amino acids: CASSLAASGTLGEQYF. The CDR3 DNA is TGTGCCAGCAGCTTAGCCGCTAGCGGCACCCTGGGGGAGCAGTACTTC.

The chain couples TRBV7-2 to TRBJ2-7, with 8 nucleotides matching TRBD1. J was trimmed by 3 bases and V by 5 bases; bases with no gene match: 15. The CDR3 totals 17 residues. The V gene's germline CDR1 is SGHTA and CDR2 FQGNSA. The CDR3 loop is CASSPRLSGTGFYEQYF. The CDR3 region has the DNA TGTGCCAGCAGCCCCCGATTGTCCGGGACAGGTTTCTACGAGCAGTACTTC.